The clone carrying this TCR beta chain was picked up a small number of times. J lost 2 bases, V lost 3 bases, and 3 bases had no gene match. Germline-derived CDR1 and CDR2 are DFQATT and SNEGSKA (reference sequence). This CDR3 is built from 14 residues. This record belongs to a study of early T cells in non-severe SARS-CoV-2 infection. TCRdb used MiXCR to reprocess the 5' RACE reads, holding one entry per CDR3 protein. The sample lists 65,000 to 95,000 distinct CDR3 sequences, less than 15% occurring once. The V call is TRBV20-1, the J call TRBJ2-3; TRBD2 matches 9 bases. Here the sequenced sample was whole blood, taken at baseline. This receptor was taken from an adult who was a healthcare worker with PCR-confirmed SARS-CoV-2 infection or an uninfected control (not recorded which). The donor label of this sample is uncertain. CDR3: CSARSSGNTDTQYF. DNA for the CDR3: TGCAGTGCTAGGTCTAGCGGGAACACAGATACGCAGTATTTT.